Presented here are 14 T cell receptor beta chains from one specimen sequenced in a study of human T cells and chemical hapten exposure (dated by TCRdb to about 2021). Read against the paper, the sample's time point label means: patch test 1, 2 weeks after DPC sensitization. The sample's treatment or condition, from its label and the paper: therapeutic diphenylcyclopropenone sensitization with weekly scalp DPC. Library method: RACE. The sequencing machine was a NextSeq 500. Clones were called with MiXCR by TCRdb after fastp trimmed the public reads at Q25, and only in-frame beta chains were retained. For every CDR3 protein sequence, its rows merge into one entry that carries the most common genes and DNA. In all, the sample holds approximately 70,000 distinct CDR3 sequences, and around 10% of those were seen once. Roughly 3.3% of the sample rests with the top ten. Sequencing was performed on whole blood, taken in connection with sensitization to the hapten diphenylcyclopropenone (DPC). The receptors shown here come from a middle-aged woman with alopecia areata. Some clones in this sample may be carry-over from other donors' samples.

This clonotype was recorded at least ten times. The chain recombines TRBV30 with TRBJ2-3; D gene uncertain. The CDR3 sequence is 12 residues long. Germline CDR1 and CDR2: GTSNPN and SVGIG (reference sequence). Between the trimmed V and J ends, which lost 8 bases and 1 base, there was a span of 10 bases. The CDR3, as DNA: TGTGCCACCCAGTTGGGCACAGATACGCAGTATTTT. Its protein product is CATQLGTDTQYF.

This clonotype was seen more than once but under ten times. The rearrangement uses TRBV6-2 or TRBV6-3 and TRBJ1-6, with TRBD1 matching over 7 bases. This CDR3 has 16 amino acids. V lost 2 bases to trimming and J lost 5 bases; unmatched junction nucleotides: 6. Germline lookup yields CDR1 MNHEY and CDR2 SVGEGT. Here the CDR3 reads CASSYLTGTDNSPLHF. CDR3 coding DNA: TGTGCCAGCAGTTACCTCACCGGGACAGATAATTCACCCCTCCACTTT.

This clonotype was seen many times. The V call is TRBV29-1, the J call TRBJ2-7; 8 positions match TRBD1. Trimming removed 5 bases from V and 5 bases from J; junction bases left unmatched: 8. CDR3 length: 13 residues. CDR1 is SQVTM and CDR2 is ANQGSEA in the germline V gene. CDR3 in DNA: TGCAGCGTTCAACGGGACAGGATCAACGAGCAGTACTTC. Its protein is CSVQRDRINEQYF.

The chain links TRBV5-4 to TRBJ2-5; D gene uncertain. The CDR3 extends over 13 amino acids. Germline values: CDR1 SGHNT, CDR2 YYREEE (reference sequence). V was trimmed by 0 bases and J by 0 bases, leaving 3 bases between them. The CDR3: CASSLVNQETQYF. Written as DNA, the CDR3 is TGTGCCAGCAGCTTGGTTAACCAAGAGACCCAGTACTTC.

This clonotype was observed at least ten times. V and J are TRBV30 and TRBJ2-1; tentatively, D is TRBD2 (5 bases). Trimming stripped 5 bases from V and 11 bases from J, with 16 bases between. Germline loops: CDR1 GTSNPN, CDR2 SVGIG (reference sequence). The CDR3 covers 12 residues. CDR3 loop: CAWEGSTMKQFF. CDR3 nucleotide sequence: TGTGCCTGGGAGGGCAGTACAATGAAGCAGTTCTTC.

This chain joins TRBV7-2 and TRBJ2-3, with D perhaps TRBD1 or TRBD2 (5 bases each). Germline-derived CDR1 and CDR2 are SGHTA and FQGNSA. V was trimmed by 7 bases and J by 0 bases, leaving 17 bases between them. This CDR3 is 16 amino acids long. This CDR3 reads CASTLVGRASTDTQYF. The CDR3 DNA reads as TGTGCCAGCACCCTGGTGGGGCGGGCAAGCACAGATACGCAGTATTTT.

This clonotype appeared a few times. The J gene is TRBJ1-1, the V gene TRBV2; D might be TRBD1 (6 bases). This CDR3 is 13 amino acids long. V was clipped by 11 bases and J by 5 bases, with 18 bases between them. Germline V gene data show CDR1 as SNHLY and CDR2 as FYNNEI. In DNA, the CDR3 is TGTGCCTCCCGGGGGGGCGCGGGGACTGAAGCTTTCTTT. It yields the protein CASRGGAGTEAFF.

This chain connects TRBV7-2 to TRBJ1-2; no firm D call. With 0 bases removed from V and 4 bases from J, the gap between germline ends came to 9 bases. CDR3 length equals 14 residues. Germline-derived CDR1 and CDR2 are SGHTA and FQGNSA. The CDR3 loop reads CASSLAAGSYGYTF. The CDR3 DNA is TGTGCCAGCAGCTTAGCGGCCGGAAGCTATGGCTACACCTTC.

This clonotype was detected a few times. The chain combines TRBV11-3 with TRBJ1-6; no definite D call. Deletions cut 0 bases from V and 5 bases from J, with 14 bases between. This CDR3 comprises 17 residues. Germline-derived CDR1 and CDR2 are SGHNT and YENEEA. CDR3 protein: CASSLDTGRLNNSPLHF. For the CDR3, the DNA is TGTGCCAGCAGCTTAGATACGGGCAGATTAAATAATTCACCCCTCCACTTT.

This clonotype has ten or more counts. Written as DNA, the CDR3 is TGTGCCAGCAGCCCGACATCCGGGACAGGGGGCTACGAGCAGTACTTC. Residues: CASSPTSGTGGYEQYF. The chain joins TRBV7-2 to TRBJ2-7, with 11 bases that match TRBD1. V shed 5 bases, J shed 3 bases, and the junction held 9 bases outside the gene matches. The CDR3 has 16 amino acids. Germline V gives CDR1 SGHTA, CDR2 FQGNSA.

This clonotype was found many times. The V call is TRBV5-1, the J call TRBJ2-7, with D possibly being TRBD1 or TRBD2 (5 bases each). CDR1 SGHRS and CDR2 YFSETQ come from the germline V gene. V was cut by 6 bases and J by 0 bases, with 25 bases left in between. There are 18 residues in the CDR3. The CDR3 protein is CASNLNGEGLTSSYEQYF. CDR3 in DNA: TGCGCCAGCAACCTCAACGGAGAGGGGCTCACTAGCTCCTACGAGCAGTACTTC.

This clonotype came up many times. The CDR3 DNA reads TGTGCCAGCACCCCCTGGGGACTAGCAAGCACTGAGCAGTTCTTC. Translated, it gives CASTPWGLASTEQFF. The rearrangement links TRBV6-2 or TRBV6-3 to TRBJ2-1, with TRBD2 matching 9 bases. V was clipped by 7 bases and J by 9 bases; unmatched bases: 13. There are 15 residues in the CDR3. From germline, CDR1 is MNHEY and CDR2 SVGEGT.

This clonotype was recorded a few times. This rearrangement joins TRBV27 to TRBJ2-7; possibly TRBD1 or TRBD2 for D (5 bases each). Per the germline V gene, CDR1 is MNHEY and CDR2 is SMNVEV (reference sequence). CDR3 length: 15 amino acids. V was cut by 2 bases and J by 1 base, with 12 bases left in between. CDR3 amino acids: CASSLRGAVSYEQYF. Here the CDR3 DNA reads TGTGCCAGCAGTTTACGAGGGGCAGTTTCCTACGAGCAGTACTTC.

Many counts were recorded for this clonotype. V usage is TRBV5-6 and J usage is TRBJ1-1; 7 bases align to TRBD1. V lost 4 bases, J lost 0 bases, and 6 bases stayed unmatched. The CDR3 totals 15 residues. The germline V gene encodes CDR1 SGHDT and CDR2 YYEEEE. The CDR3: CASSPKRGLNTEAFF. DNA for the CDR3: TGTGCCAGCAGCCCTAAGAGGGGGCTGAACACTGAAGCTTTCTTT.